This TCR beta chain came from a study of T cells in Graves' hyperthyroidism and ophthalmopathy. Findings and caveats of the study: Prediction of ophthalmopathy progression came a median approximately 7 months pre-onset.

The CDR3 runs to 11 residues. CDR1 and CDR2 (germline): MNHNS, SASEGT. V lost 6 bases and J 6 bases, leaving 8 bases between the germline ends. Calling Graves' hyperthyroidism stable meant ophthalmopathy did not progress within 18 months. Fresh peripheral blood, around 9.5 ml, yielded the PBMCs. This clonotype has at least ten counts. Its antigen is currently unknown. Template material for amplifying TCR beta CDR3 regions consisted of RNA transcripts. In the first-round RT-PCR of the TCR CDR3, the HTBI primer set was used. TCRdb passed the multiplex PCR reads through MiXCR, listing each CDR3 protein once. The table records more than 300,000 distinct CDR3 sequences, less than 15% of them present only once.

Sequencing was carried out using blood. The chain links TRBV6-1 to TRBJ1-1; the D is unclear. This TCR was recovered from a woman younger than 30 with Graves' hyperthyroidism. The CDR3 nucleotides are TGTGCCAGCAGCGCTTATGCTGAAGCTTTCTTT. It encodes CASSAYAEAFF.